This T cell receptor (beta chain) comes out of a study of blood T cell repertoires in COVID-19. Sequenced by immunoSEQ multiplex PCR; TCRdb stores in-frame clones only, minus some. Found here are 80,000 to 100,000 clones, about 74% of them singletons; the top ten hold roughly 4%. This CDR3 spans 18 amino acids. Trimming cost V 0 bases and J 2 bases; bases outside gene matches: 7. Germline V gene data show CDR1 as SGHDN and CDR2 as FVKESK. Sequenced material: peripheral blood. The sequence was collected from a man between 65 and 80 years old with COVID-19, enrolled during active disease. The chain employs TRBV14 and TRBJ2-4, with 10 bases that match TRBD2. In DNA form, the CDR3 reads TGTGCCAGCAGCCAAGATTTGCTAGCGGGAGTAACCAAAAACATTCAGTACTTC. Its protein product is CASSQDLLAGVTKNIQYF.